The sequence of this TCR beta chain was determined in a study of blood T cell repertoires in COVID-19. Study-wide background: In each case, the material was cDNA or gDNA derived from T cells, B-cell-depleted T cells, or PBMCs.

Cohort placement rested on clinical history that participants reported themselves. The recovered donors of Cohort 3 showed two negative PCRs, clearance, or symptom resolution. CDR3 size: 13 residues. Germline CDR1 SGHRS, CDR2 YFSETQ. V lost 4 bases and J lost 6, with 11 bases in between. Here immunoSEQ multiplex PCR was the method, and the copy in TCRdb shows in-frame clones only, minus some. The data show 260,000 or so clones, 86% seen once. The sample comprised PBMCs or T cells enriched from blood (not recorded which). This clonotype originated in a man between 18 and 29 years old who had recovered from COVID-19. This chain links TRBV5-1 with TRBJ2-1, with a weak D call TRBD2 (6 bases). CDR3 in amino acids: CASSHPGGNEQFF. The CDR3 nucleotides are TGCGCCAGCAGCCACCCCGGGGGCAATGAGCAGTTCTTC.